A single T cell receptor beta chain is shown here with its context. No cognate antigen has been identified for it. Per-base qualities were not stored, and no clone one base away is much larger. Library creation used the immunoSEQ multiplex PCR assay. The authors' pipeline ran thus. A statistical classification framework was developed to diagnose cytomegalovirus status using the catalog of TCR beta chain sequences. TCRdb took this table from immuneACCESS and kept in-frame rearrangements with V and J called. Such tables lack part of the clones; where checked against another copy, unresolved V genes explain under half of the gap, and the rest is unexplained. The V and J calls and clone size come from that table; D and trimming were worked out from the DNA. A total of about 74,000 clones appear in this sample, roughly 92% of them only once. Jointly, the top ten make up 1.5% to 2% of the sample. The data are from a study of cytomegalovirus exposure and HLA in healthy donors (dated by TCRdb to 2016 to 2017). Looking at the study overall: According to a later analysis, the 120 or so validation repertoires were produced on the same platform as the roughly 600 repertoires of the first cohort. The study aimed to test whether signatures of past pathogen exposure could be identified by cataloging public T cell receptors. Along with the roughly 670-subject first cohort, a separate validation cohort of more than 90 different subjects was used. To predict cytomegalovirus infection status, the study combined high-throughput TCR immunosequencing, statistical association of individual TCRs with disease status, and machine learning.

Donors formed part of the validation cohort, which comprised approximately 130 subjects and was distinct from the first cohort of 550 to 850 subjects. CDR1 MNHEY and CDR2 SMNVEV were looked up in the germline V gene (reference sequence). The CDR3 runs 14 residues from the cysteine to the phenylalanine. The entry retains the CDR3 DNA only, 42 bases that are in frame from base 1. V lost 6 bases and J lost 0 bases; the stretch between them is 9 bases long. On the study overall, not on this receptor specifically: In vitro tests confirmed that three of the cytomegalovirus-associated TCR beta chains recognize cytomegalovirus antigens. The validation cohort had no HLA typing available for a later analysis, so co-occurrence within that cohort was assessed over all 110 or so repertoires. The study listed 150 to 200 TCR beta chains as associated with cytomegalovirus. A later analysis found that TCRs clustered in the first cohort also tended to co-occur in the 120 validation repertoires, with approximately 95% of cluster scores above 0. In both the original and validation cohorts, the classifier was reported to diagnose cytomegalovirus status with high specificity and sensitivity. It was suggested by the authors that the approach could potentially be generalized to other disease states and immunological phenotypes. Most TCR sequences were observed very rarely across donors, whereas some public TCRs were present in many individuals.

The chain is made from TRBV27 and TRBJ1-5; the D gene is perhaps TRBD1, on 6 matching bases. Input material: PBMCs. The TCR was taken from a woman between 18 and 30 years old in good health and CMV-seropositive. Here the CDR3 is given as CASRGGLSNQPQHF. The DNA is as follows: TGTGCCAGCAGGGGGGGGCTTAGCAATCAGCCCCAGCATTTT.